Below, 22 T cell receptor beta chains from the same sample are listed, as sequenced in a study of somatic mutations in cytotoxic T cells in rheumatoid arthritis. Measured with immunoSEQ multiplex PCR; TCRdb has only the in-frame clones, and not every one. This sample has 20,000 to 25,000 clones, with more than 65% found just once. The sample consisted of CD8+ T cells sorted from blood. These receptors all come from an adult with rheumatoid arthritis.

J is TRBJ2-3 and V is TRBV5-6; D gene ambiguous. V was shortened by 0 bases and J by 0 bases, with 5 bases between the two germline ends. The CDR3 has 14 amino acids. Germline V CDR1 and CDR2: SGHDT, YYEEEE. This chain's CDR3 is CASSLGRSTDTQYF. CDR3 DNA: TGTGCCAGCAGCTTGGGACGTAGCACAGATACGCAGTATTTT.

The CDR3 nucleotides read TGTGCCAGCAGCCAATCACAGAGGTCTGAAGCTTTCTTT. It is translated as CASSQSQRSEAFF. The chain carries TRBV25-1 and TRBJ1-1; the D is unclear. There are 13 residues in the CDR3. The ends were cut back, 6 bases at V and 6 bases at J, with 14 bases in the middle. Germline loops: CDR1 MGHDK, CDR2 SYGVNS.

The genes are TRBV11-2 and TRBJ2-1; D ambiguous. V was cut by 3 bases and J by 2 bases, with 11 bases left in between. The CDR3 is 15 residues long. CDR1 SGHAT and CDR2 FQNNGV come from the germline V gene. CDR3 protein: CASSLSATPYNEQFF. CDR3 in DNA: TGTGCCAGCAGCTTGTCCGCGACCCCCTACAATGAGCAGTTCTTC.

About this clone: One end of the junction is discordant with germline, which a read error may explain. The J gene is TRBJ2-7, the V gene TRBV7-7, with 9 nucleotides matching TRBD2. The germline V gene has CDR1 SSHAT and CDR2 FNYEAQ (reference sequence). The CDR3 totals 13 residues. The CDR3: CASSRTSANEQYF. The CDR3 DNA sequence: TGTGCTAGCAGTCGGACTAGCGCTAACGAGCAGTACTTC. The full variable domain, completed using reference TRBV7-7 and TRBJ2-7, is GAGVSQSPRYKVTKRGQDVTLRCDPISSHATLYWYQQALGQGPEFLTYFNYEAQPDKSGLPSDRFSAERPEGSISTLTIQRTEQRDSAMYRCASSRTSANEQYFGPGTRLTVT.

This chain links TRBV11-1 with TRBJ2-1, with a tentative D call TRBD2 (5 bases). V gave up 10 bases and J gave up 0 bases, with 10 bases separating them. The germline V gene has CDR1 SGHAT and CDR2 FQDESV (reference sequence). The CDR3 consists of 13 residues. The CDR3 DNA is TGTGCCACTTCCACTAGCTCCTACAATGAGCAGTTCTTC. It is translated as CATSTSSYNEQFF.

This CDR3 is CASSPGTSGYNEQFF. Written as DNA, the CDR3 is TGTGCCAGCAGCCCCGGGACTAGCGGATACAATGAGCAGTTCTTC. The J gene is TRBJ2-1, the V gene TRBV13; 11 bases are a match to TRBD2. V lost 5 bases, J lost 4 bases, and 4 bases stayed unmatched. This CDR3 region has 15 residues. Germline values: CDR1 PRHDT, CDR2 FYEKMQ (reference sequence).

The chain links TRBV7-8 to TRBJ1-5; 11 positions match TRBD1. The CDR3 totals 16 residues. Trimming removed 3 bases from V and 2 bases from J; junction bases left unmatched: 3. The germline V gene has CDR1 SGHVS and CDR2 FQNEAQ. CDR3 sequence: CASSFGTGGGNQPQHF. CDR3 sequence (DNA): TGTGCCAGCAGCTTTGGGACAGGGGGGGGCAATCAGCCCCAGCATTTT.

The rearrangement joins TRBV19 to TRBJ1-1, with no clear D. The CDR3 sequence is 13 residues long. Germline-derived CDR1 and CDR2 are LNHDA and SQIVND (reference sequence). Trimming left V 7 bases short and J 6 bases short, with 15 bases between. The CDR3 loop reads CASTPHAKSEAFF. In nucleotides, the CDR3 is TGTGCCAGTACCCCCCACGCAAAGTCTGAAGCTTTCTTT.

This chain links TRBV4-2 with TRBJ1-1; no reliable D call. Looked up from germline, CDR1 is LGHNA and CDR2 is YNFKEQ. This CDR3 contains 16 residues. Deletions cut 3 bases from V and 1 base from J, with 15 bases between. This chain's CDR3 is CASSQWTETPNTEAFF. In DNA, the CDR3 is TGTGCCAGCAGCCAGTGGACGGAGACTCCGAACACTGAAGCTTTCTTT.

The gene calls are TRBV4-1 and TRBJ2-5; 9 bases align to TRBD1. TRBJ2-7 matches the DNA end more closely, so the J call is doubtful. Germline V CDR1 and CDR2: MGHRA, YSYEKL. This CDR3 is 13 amino acids long. This CDR3 is CASSQDRGYEQYF. CDR3 coding DNA: TGCGCCAGCAGCCAGGACAGGGGCTACGAGCAGTACTTC.

This clone was found a few times. The chain employs TRBV7-8 and TRBJ2-2, with 10 positions matching TRBD1. This CDR3 has 17 amino acids. CDR1 SGHVS and CDR2 FQNEAQ come from the germline V gene. The J segment lost 3 bases and the V segment lost 2 bases, leaving 6 bases of the junction unmatched. CDR3 bases: TGTGCCAGCAGCTTAAGGTTTGGGACAGGGGACACCGGGGAGCTGTTTTTT. This encodes CASSLRFGTGDTGELFF.

The chain uses TRBV6-4 and TRBJ1-2; D is ambiguous. Germline values: CDR1 MRHNA, CDR2 SNTAGT. V was clipped by 0 bases and J by 8 bases, with 16 bases between them. This CDR3 region has 15 residues. DNA for the CDR3: TGTGCCAGCAGTGACTCGGTCGAGGGCACCTCCGGCTACACCTTC. Translating gives CASSDSVEGTSGYTF.

This chain joins TRBV6-5 and TRBJ1-1; no clear D gene. The CDR3 has 14 amino acids. CDR1 is MNHEY and CDR2 is SVGAGI in the germline V gene. V gave up 3 bases and J gave up 1 base, with 9 bases separating them. The CDR3 DNA reads TGTGCCAGCAGTTATCGGGCCGGGAACACTGAAGCTTTCTTT. Its protein product is CASSYRAGNTEAFF.

The chain carries TRBV6-5 and TRBJ2-7; 14 bases align to TRBD2. The CDR3 is 16 amino acids. Germline assignment: CDR1 MNHEY and CDR2 SVGAGI. V lost 2 bases, J lost 7 bases, and 7 bases stayed unmatched. Here the CDR3 DNA reads TGTGCCAGCAGTTACCGACTAGCGGGAGGGCCGGGTGAGCAGTACTTC. This codes for CASSYRLAGGPGEQYF.

The chain joins TRBV4-1 to TRBJ1-1; D possibly corresponds to TRBD1 (6 bases). There are 16 residues in the CDR3. V lost 0 bases, J lost 7 bases, and 18 bases lay in between. Per the germline V gene, CDR1 is MGHRA and CDR2 is YSYEKL. CDR3 in amino acids: CASSQDSGRGSGEAFF. CDR3 DNA: TGCGCCAGCAGCCAAGATTCGGGAAGGGGGTCGGGTGAAGCTTTCTTT.

This clone was seen more than once but under ten times. The rearrangement joins TRBV27 to TRBJ1-2; D is perhaps TRBD1 (5 bases). This CDR3 region has 13 residues. CDR1 is MNHEY and CDR2 is SMNVEV in the germline V gene (reference sequence). Between the trimmed V and J ends, which lost 6 bases and 7 bases, there was a span of 15 bases. The CDR3 protein is CASSLGTGGGYTF. DNA for the CDR3: TGTGCCAGCAGCCTAGGGACCGGGGGTGGCTACACCTTC.

The rearrangement links TRBV6-5 to TRBJ2-3; TRBD2 matches 9 bases. This CDR3 comprises 15 residues. The germline V gene has CDR1 MNHEY and CDR2 SVGAGI. Trimming cost V 2 bases and J 0 bases; bases outside gene matches: 0. CDR3 amino acids: CASSYAGGSTDTQYF. The CDR3, as DNA: TGTGCCAGCAGTTACGCGGGAGGGAGCACAGATACGCAGTATTTT.

This rearrangement joins TRBV10-2 to TRBJ2-7; 11 bases are shared with TRBD2. This CDR3 is 13 amino acids long. Germline CDR1 WSHSY, CDR2 SAAADI. V was pared by 5 bases and J by 11 bases, with 8 bases of the junction left unmatched. This CDR3 is CASSTSGRGEEYF. The CDR3 coding sequence is TGCGCCAGCAGTACTAGCGGGAGAGGGGAGGAGTACTTC.

CDR3: CASSTDTANYGYTF. For the CDR3, the DNA is TGTGCCAGCAGCACCGACACCGCTAACTATGGCTACACCTTC. This chain connects TRBV5-4 to TRBJ1-2; no definite D call. CDR1 and CDR2 (germline): SGHNT, YYREEE (reference sequence). The CDR3 extends over 14 amino acids. Between the trimmed V and J ends, which lost 4 bases and 0 bases, there was a span of 10 bases.

V gene TRBV5-6 combines with J gene TRBJ2-7; a possible D gene is TRBD2 (6 bases). The germline V gene has CDR1 SGHDT and CDR2 YYEEEE. Trimming left V 0 bases short and J 3 bases short, with 13 bases between. This CDR3 has 15 residues. CDR3 residues: CASSLAGGRHYEQYF. In nucleotides, the CDR3 is TGTGCCAGCAGCTTGGCTGGAGGGCGGCACTACGAGCAGTACTTC.

The rearrangement links TRBV6-5 to TRBJ1-1, with TRBD1 matching 9 bases. The CDR3 spans 15 residues. The germline V gene has CDR1 MNHEY and CDR2 SVGAGI. V dropped 4 bases and J dropped 3; count of bases not matched to a gene: 6. For the CDR3, the DNA is TGTGCCAGCAGTTTGACAGGGGGAACTCACACTGAAGCTTTCTTT. It yields the protein CASSLTGGTHTEAFF.

The chain is built from TRBV5-1 and TRBJ1-1; 7 positions agree with TRBD1. Losses at the gene ends were 4 bases for V and 3 bases for J; bases not matched to a gene: 6. CDR1 and CDR2 (germline): SGHRS, YFSETQ. The CDR3 sequence is 14 residues long. The CDR3 sequence is CASSRAGGDTEAFF. DNA for the CDR3: TGCGCCAGCAGCCGGGCAGGGGGGGACACTGAAGCTTTCTTT.